This T cell receptor beta chain was retrieved from a study of T cell repertoires in cytomegalovirus infection. Study overall: Signatures in public TCR beta sequences pointed to both CMV infection and matching HLA type. Study-wide results and caveats: Clonotypes of TCR beta that were HLA-C-restricted and CMV-specific dominated the ex vivo response. Accumulated public TCR beta family frequency recognized individuals carrying CMV together with the relevant HLA.

Concerning this clonotype: Its antigen is unknown.

Germline V gives CDR1 MNHEY, CDR2 SVGEGT. The germline V and J ends were trimmed by 2 bases and 3 bases, with 7 bases remaining between them. This CDR3 contains 13 residues. TCRdb itself ran the reads through MiXCR, one entry per CDR3 protein. Of 250,000 or so distinct CDR3 sequences listed, 15% to 20% were seen once; the top ten hold approximately 51%. This chain links TRBV6-2 or TRBV6-3 with TRBJ1-1; D perhaps matches TRBD1 (5 bases). The sequence was obtained from a human donor in good health (CMV status not recorded). Some clones in this sample may be carry-over from other donors' samples. Sequencing was carried out using CD8+ T cells from PBMCs. CDR3 DNA: TGTGCCAGCAGTTACGGGGCGGACACTGAAGCTTTCTTT. It is translated as CASSYGADTEAFF.